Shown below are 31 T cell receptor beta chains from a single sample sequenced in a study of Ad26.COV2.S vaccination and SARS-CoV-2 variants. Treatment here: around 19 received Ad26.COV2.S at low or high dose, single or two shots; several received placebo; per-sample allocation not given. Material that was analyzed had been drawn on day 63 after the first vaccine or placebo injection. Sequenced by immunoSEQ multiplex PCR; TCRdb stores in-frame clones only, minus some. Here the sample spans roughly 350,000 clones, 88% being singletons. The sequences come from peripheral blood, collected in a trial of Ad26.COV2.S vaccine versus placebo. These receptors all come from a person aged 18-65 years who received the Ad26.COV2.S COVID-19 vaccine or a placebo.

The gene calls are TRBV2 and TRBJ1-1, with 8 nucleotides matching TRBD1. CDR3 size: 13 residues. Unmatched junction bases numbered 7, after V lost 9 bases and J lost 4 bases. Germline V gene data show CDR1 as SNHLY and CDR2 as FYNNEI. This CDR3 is CASLGQGFTEAFF. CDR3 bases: TGTGCCAGTCTTGGACAGGGTTTCACTGAAGCTTTCTTT.

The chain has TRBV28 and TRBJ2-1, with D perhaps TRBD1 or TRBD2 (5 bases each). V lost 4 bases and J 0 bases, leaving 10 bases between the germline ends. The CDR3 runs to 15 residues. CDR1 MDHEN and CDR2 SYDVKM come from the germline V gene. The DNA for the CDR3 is TGTGCCAGCAGTTGGGACCAAATCTCCTACAATGAGCAGTTCTTC. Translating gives CASSWDQISYNEQFF.

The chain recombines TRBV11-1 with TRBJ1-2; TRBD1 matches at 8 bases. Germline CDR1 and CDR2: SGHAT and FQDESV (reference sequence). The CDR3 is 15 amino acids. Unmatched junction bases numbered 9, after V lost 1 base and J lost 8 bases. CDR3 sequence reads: CASSLDTGTGSGYTF. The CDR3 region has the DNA TGTGCCAGCAGCTTAGATACCGGGACAGGCTCGGGCTACACCTTC.

CDR3 bases: TGCGCCAGCAGCCAAGAGGGAAGGGGGAATCAGCCCCAGCATTTT. Its protein product is CASSQEGRGNQPQHF. The chain is built from TRBV4-3 and TRBJ1-5, with TRBD1 as a possible D gene (6 bases). The length of the CDR3 is 15 residues. Germline V lookup: CDR1 LGHNA, CDR2 YSLEER. Deletions cut 0 bases from V and 4 bases from J, with 10 bases between.

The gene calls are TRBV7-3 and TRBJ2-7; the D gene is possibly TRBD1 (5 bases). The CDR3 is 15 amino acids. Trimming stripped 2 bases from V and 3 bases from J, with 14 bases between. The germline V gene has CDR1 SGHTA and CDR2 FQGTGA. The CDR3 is CASSLQGAKGYEQYF. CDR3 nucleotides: TGTGCCAGCAGCTTACAAGGGGCCAAAGGCTACGAGCAGTACTTC. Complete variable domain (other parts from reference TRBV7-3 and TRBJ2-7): GAGVSQTPSNKVTEKGKYVELRCDPISGHTALYWYRQSLGQGPEFLIYFQGTGAADDSGLPNDRFFAVRPEGSVSTLKIQRTERGDSAVYLCASSLQGAKGYEQYFGPGTRLTVT.

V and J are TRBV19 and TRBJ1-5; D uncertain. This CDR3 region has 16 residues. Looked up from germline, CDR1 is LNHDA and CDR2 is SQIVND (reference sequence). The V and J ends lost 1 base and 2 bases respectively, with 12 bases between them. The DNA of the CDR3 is TGTGCCAGTAGTATAGCCCGGCGGTCGGGCAATCAGCCCCAGCATTTT. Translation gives CASSIARRSGNQPQHF.

The CDR3 is CASSLFAASGDQRVQFF. DNA of the CDR3: TGTGCCAGCAGTTTATTCGCGGCTAGCGGTGACCAAAGGGTGCAGTTCTTC. The chain has TRBV28 and TRBJ2-1, with 7 bases identical to TRBD2. The CDR3 consists of 17 residues. In germline, CDR1 is MDHEN, CDR2 SYDVKM. J lost 12 bases, V lost 1 base, and 18 bases had no gene match.

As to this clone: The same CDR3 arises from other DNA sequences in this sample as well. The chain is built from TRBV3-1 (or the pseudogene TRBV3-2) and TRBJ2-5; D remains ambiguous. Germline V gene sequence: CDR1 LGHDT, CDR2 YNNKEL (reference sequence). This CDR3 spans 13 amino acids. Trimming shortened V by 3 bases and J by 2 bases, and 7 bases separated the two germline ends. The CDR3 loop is CASSQTSQETQYF. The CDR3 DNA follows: TGTGCCAGCAGCCAGACGAGTCAAGAGACCCAGTACTTC.

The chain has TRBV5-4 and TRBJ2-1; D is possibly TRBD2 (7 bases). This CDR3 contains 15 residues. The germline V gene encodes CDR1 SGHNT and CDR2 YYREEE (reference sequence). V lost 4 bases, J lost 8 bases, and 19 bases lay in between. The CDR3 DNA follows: TGTGCCAGCAGCCTAGGGGGGGAGTTAGGAGATGAGCAGTTCTTC. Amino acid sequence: CASSLGGELGDEQFF.

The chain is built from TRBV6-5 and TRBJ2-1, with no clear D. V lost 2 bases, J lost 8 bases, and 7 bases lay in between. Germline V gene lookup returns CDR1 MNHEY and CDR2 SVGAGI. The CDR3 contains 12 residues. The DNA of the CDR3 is TGTGCCAGCAGTTACAACAGCTATGAGCAGTTCTTC. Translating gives CASSYNSYEQFF.

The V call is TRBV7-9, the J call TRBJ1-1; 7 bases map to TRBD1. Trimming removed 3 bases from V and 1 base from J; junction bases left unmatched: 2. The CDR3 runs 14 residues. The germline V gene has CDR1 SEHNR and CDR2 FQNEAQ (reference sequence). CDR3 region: CASSLGQPNTEAFF. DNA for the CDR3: TGTGCCAGCAGCTTGGGACAGCCGAACACTGAAGCTTTCTTT.

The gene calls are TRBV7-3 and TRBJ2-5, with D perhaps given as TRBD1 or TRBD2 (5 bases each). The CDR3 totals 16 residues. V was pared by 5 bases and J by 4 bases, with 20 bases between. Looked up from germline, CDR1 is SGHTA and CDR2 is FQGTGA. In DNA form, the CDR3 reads TGTGCCAGCAGCCCAAGGGGTCGGGGCGGCGGAGAGACCCAGTACTTC. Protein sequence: CASSPRGRGGGETQYF.

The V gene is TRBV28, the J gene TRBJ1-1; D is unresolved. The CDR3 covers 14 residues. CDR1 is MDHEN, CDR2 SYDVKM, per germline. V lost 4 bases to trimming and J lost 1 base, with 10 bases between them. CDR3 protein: CASSYLLENTEAFF. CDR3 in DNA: TGTGCCAGCAGTTATTTACTAGAGAACACTGAAGCTTTCTTT.

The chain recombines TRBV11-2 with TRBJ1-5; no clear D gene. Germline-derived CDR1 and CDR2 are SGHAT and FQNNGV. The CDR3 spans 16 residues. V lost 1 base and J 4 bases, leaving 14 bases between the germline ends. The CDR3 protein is CASSLGWQEDNQPQHF. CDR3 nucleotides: TGTGCCAGCAGCTTAGGGTGGCAGGAAGATAATCAGCCCCAGCATTTT.

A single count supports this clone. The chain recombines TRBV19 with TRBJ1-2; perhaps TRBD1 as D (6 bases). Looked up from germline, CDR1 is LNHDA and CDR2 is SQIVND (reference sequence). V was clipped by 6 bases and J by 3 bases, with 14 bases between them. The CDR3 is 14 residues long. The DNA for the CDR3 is TGTGCCAGTAGCACCCGGGACAACTACTATGGCTACACCTTC. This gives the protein CASSTRDNYYGYTF.

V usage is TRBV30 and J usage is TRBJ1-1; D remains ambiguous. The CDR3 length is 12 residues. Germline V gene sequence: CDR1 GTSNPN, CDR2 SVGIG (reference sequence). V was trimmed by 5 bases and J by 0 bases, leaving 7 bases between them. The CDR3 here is CAWGVMNTEAFF. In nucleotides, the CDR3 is TGTGCCTGGGGGGTGATGAACACTGAAGCTTTCTTT.

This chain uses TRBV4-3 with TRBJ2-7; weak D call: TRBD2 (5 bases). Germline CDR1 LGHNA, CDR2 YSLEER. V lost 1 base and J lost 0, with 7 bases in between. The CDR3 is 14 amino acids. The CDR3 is CASSQGGSSYEQYF. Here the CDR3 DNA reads TGCGCCAGCAGCCAAGGAGGGAGCTCCTACGAGCAGTACTTC.

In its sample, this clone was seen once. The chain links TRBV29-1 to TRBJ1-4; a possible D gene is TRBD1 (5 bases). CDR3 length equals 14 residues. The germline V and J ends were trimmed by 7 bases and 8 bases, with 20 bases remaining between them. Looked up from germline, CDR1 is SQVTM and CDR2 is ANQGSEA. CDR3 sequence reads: CSAAGGGRVEKLFF. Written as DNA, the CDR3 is TGCAGCGCCGCGGGGGGGGGACGAGTAGAAAAACTGTTTTTT.

The CDR3 bases are TGTGCCAGCGCAGACCTCTATAATTCACCCCTCCACTTT. Translation gives CASADLYNSPLHF. V is TRBV28 and J is TRBJ1-6; D ambiguous. This CDR3 spans 13 amino acids. V lost 8 bases and J 3 bases, leaving 8 bases between the germline ends. CDR1 is MDHEN, CDR2 SYDVKM, per germline.

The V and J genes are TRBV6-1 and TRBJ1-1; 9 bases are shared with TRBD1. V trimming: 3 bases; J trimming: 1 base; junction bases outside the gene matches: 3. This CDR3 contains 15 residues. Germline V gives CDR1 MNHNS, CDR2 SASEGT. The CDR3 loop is CASSDHRGRNTEAFF. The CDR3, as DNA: TGTGCCAGCAGTGACCACAGGGGGCGGAACACTGAAGCTTTCTTT.

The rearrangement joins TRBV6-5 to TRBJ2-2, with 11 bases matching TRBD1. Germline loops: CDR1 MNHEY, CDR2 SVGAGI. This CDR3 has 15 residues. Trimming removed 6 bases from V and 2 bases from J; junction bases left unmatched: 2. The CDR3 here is CASRGTGGNTGELFF. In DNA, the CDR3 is TGTGCCAGCAGGGGGACAGGGGGAAACACCGGGGAGCTGTTTTTT.

CDR3 DNA: TGTGCCAGCAGCTTGGGGACCCTTAGAGCGGAGCCCCAGCATTTT. It specifies CASSLGTLRAEPQHF. This rearrangement joins TRBV5-6 to TRBJ1-5; D gene ambiguous. The CDR3 is made up of 15 amino acids. The germline gives CDR1 SGHDT, CDR2 YYEEEE. V lost 0 bases and J 8 bases, leaving 15 bases between the germline ends.

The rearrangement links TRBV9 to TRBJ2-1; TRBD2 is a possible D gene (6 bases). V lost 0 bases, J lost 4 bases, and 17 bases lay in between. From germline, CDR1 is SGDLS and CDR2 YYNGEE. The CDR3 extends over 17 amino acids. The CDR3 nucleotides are TGTGCCAGCAGCGTAGCTGGGGCGGGAATGGGATACAATGAGCAGTTCTTC. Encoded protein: CASSVAGAGMGYNEQFF. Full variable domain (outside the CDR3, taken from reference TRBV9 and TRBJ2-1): DSGVTQTPKHLITATGQRVTLRCSPRSGDLSVYWYQQSLDQGLQFLIQYYNGEERAKGNILERFSAQQFPDLHSELNLSSLELGDSALYFCASSVAGAGMGYNEQFFGPGTRLTVL.

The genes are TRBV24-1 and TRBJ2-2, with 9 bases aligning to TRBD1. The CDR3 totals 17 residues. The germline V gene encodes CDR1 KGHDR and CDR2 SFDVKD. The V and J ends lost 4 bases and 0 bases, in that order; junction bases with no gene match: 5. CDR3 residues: CATSEHTGGSNTGELFF. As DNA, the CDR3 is TGTGCCACCAGTGAGCACACAGGGGGCTCGAACACCGGGGAGCTGTTTTTT.

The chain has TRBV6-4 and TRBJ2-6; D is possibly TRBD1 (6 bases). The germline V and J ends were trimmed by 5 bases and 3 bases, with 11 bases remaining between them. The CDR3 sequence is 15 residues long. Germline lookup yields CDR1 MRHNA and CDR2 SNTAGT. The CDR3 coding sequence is TGTGCCAGCAGTCAAAACAGGGATGGGGCCAACGTCCTGACTTTC. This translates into CASSQNRDGANVLTF.

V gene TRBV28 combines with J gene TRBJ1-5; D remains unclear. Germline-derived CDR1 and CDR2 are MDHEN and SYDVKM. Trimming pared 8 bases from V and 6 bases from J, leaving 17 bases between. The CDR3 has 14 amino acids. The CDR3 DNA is TGTGCCAGCCGCTACGACTCGGCTAGTCAGCCCCAGCATTTT. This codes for CASRYDSASQPQHF.

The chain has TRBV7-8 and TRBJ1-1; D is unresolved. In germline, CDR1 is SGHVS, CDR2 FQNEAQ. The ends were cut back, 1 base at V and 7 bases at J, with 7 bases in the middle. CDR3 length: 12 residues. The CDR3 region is CASSLVRYEAFF. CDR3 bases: TGTGCCAGCAGCTTAGTTCGGTATGAAGCTTTCTTT.

CDR3 sequence (DNA): TGTGCCAGCTCCCTAGGAGGGCCTGGAAGTCAGCCCCAGCATTTT. It codes for CASSLGGPGSQPQHF. The V gene is TRBV2, the J gene TRBJ1-5; D unclear. CDR3 length: 15 residues. V lost 8 bases to trimming and J lost 6 bases, with 20 bases between them. Germline CDR1 is SNHLY and CDR2 is FYNNEI.

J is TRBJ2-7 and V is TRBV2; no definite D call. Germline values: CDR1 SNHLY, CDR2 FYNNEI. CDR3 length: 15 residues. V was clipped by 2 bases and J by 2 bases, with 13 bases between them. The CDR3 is CASSESPARAYEQYF. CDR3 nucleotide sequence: TGTGCCAGCAGTGAATCGCCAGCGAGAGCCTACGAGCAGTACTTC.

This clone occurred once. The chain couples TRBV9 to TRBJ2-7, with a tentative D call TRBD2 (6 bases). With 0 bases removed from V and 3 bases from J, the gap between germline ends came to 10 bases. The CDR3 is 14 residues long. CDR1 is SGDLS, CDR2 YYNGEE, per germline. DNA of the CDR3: TGTGCCAGCAGCGTAGATCTAGCGTACTACGAGCAGTACTTC. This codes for CASSVDLAYYEQYF.

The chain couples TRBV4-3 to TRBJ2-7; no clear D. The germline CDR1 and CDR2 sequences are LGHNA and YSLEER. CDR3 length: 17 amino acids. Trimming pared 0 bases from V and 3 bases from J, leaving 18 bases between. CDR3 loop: CASSQDQTAVTNYEQYF. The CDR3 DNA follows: TGCGCCAGCAGCCAAGATCAGACGGCAGTGACCAACTACGAGCAGTACTTC.